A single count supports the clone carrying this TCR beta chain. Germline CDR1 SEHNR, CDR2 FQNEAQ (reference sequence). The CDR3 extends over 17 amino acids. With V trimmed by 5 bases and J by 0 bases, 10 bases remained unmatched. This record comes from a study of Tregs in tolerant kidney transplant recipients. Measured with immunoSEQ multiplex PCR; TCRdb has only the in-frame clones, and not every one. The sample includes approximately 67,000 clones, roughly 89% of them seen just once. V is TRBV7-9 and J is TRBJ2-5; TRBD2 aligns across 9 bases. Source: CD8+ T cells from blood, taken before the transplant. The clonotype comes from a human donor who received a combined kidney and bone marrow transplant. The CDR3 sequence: CASSPRRLAAYQETQYF. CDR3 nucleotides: TGTGCCAGCAGCCCAAGACGACTAGCGGCATACCAAGAGACCCAGTACTTC.